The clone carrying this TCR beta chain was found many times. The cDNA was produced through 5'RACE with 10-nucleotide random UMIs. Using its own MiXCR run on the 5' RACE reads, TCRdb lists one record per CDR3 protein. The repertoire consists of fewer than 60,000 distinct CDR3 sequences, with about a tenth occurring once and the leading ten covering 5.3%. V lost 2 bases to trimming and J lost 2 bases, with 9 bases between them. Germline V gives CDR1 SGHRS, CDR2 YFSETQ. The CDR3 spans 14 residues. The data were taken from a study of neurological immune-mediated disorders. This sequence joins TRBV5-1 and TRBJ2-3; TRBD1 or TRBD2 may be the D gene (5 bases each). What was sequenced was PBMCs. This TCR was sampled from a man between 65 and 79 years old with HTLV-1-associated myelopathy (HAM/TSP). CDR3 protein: CASSFGADTDTQYF. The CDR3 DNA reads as TGCGCCAGCAGCTTCGGGGCAGACACAGATACGCAGTATTTT.